Listed here are 25 T cell receptor beta chains from one sample, sequenced in a study of CD8 T cells in Susac syndrome. The authors reverse transcribed 0.5 to 1 ug RNA with random hexamers. Using its own MiXCR run on the immunoSEQ multiplex PCR reads, TCRdb lists one record per CDR3 protein. The sample records roughly 200,000 distinct CDR3 sequences, approximately 96% being singletons. Specimen: CD4+ T cells from PBMCs. These receptors were obtained from a human donor with multiple sclerosis.

The V call is TRBV7-2, the J call TRBJ2-3; D is perhaps TRBD2 (5 bases). Germline V gives CDR1 SGHTA, CDR2 FQGNSA. The CDR3 runs 16 residues. V lost 4 bases and J 6 bases, leaving 20 bases between the germline ends. CDR3: CASSSGVRALGDTQYF. In DNA, the CDR3 is TGTGCCAGCAGCTCTGGGGTGAGGGCCCTCGGGGATACGCAGTATTTT.

In DNA, the CDR3 is TGCAGTGCTAGAGCTGGGACCTATAATTCACCCCTCCACTTT. Translating gives CSARAGTYNSPLHF. V gene TRBV20-1 combines with J gene TRBJ1-6; D is uncertain. The V end was cut by 1 base, the J end by 2 bases, with 6 bases between. Looked up from germline, CDR1 is DFQATT and CDR2 is SNEGSKA (reference sequence). CDR3 size: 14 residues.

The chain couples TRBV29-1 to TRBJ1-2; 9 positions agree with TRBD1. V trimming: 4 bases; J trimming: 7 bases; junction bases outside the gene matches: 7. In germline, CDR1 is SQVTM, CDR2 ANQGSEA. The CDR3 has 13 residues. The CDR3 bases are TGCAGCGTTGCTTCGTCACAGGGGGCTGGCTACACCTTC. It specifies CSVASSQGAGYTF.

The rearrangement joins TRBV20-1 to TRBJ2-7, with a weak D call TRBD1 (6 bases). Germline V gene lookup returns CDR1 DFQATT and CDR2 SNEGSKA (reference sequence). V was clipped by 1 base and J by 3 bases, with 10 bases between them. The CDR3 consists of 13 residues. The DNA for the CDR3 is TGCAGTGCTAGAGCCTTACAGGGCTACGAGCAGTACTTC. It is translated as CSARALQGYEQYF.

The chain combines TRBV7-9 with TRBJ2-5; D ambiguous. Trimming stripped 5 bases from V and 4 bases from J, with 20 bases between. CDR1 and CDR2 (germline): SEHNR, FQNEAQ (reference sequence). CDR3 size: 16 residues. In nucleotides, the CDR3 is TGTGCCAGCAGCCCCAGGATAGCCGAGAGGAGAGAGACCCAGTACTTC. It specifies CASSPRIAERRETQYF.

V usage is TRBV5-4 and J usage is TRBJ2-1, with TRBD2 as a possible D gene (5 bases). The CDR3 spans 15 residues. The germline CDR1 and CDR2 sequences are SGHNT and YYREEE (reference sequence). V gave up 1 base and J gave up 5 bases, with 13 bases separating them. Written as DNA, the CDR3 is TGTGCCAGCAGCTTGTCCGGGGTCCAGGACAATGAGCAGTTCTTC. Translation: CASSLSGVQDNEQFF.

The count of this clonotype is one. V and J are TRBV20-1 and TRBJ2-7; D is possibly TRBD1 (6 bases). CDR3 length: 12 amino acids. Germline CDR1 and CDR2: DFQATT and SNEGSKA (reference sequence). With 3 bases removed from V and 6 bases from J, the gap between germline ends came to 12 bases. CDR3 sequence reads: CSASTGFGEQYF. The DNA for the CDR3 is TGCAGTGCTAGTACAGGGTTCGGCGAGCAGTACTTC.

The V call is TRBV29-1, the J call TRBJ2-5; D might be TRBD2 (5 bases). Germline V gives CDR1 SQVTM, CDR2 ANQGSEA. The CDR3 loop spans 13 amino acids. V was clipped by 2 bases and J by 1 base, with 8 bases between them. The DNA for the CDR3 is TGCAGCGTTGAATGGACTTCCCAAGAGACCCAGTACTTC. Translated: CSVEWTSQETQYF. Full variable domain (missing parts from reference TRBV29-1 and TRBJ2-5): SAVISQKPSRDICQRGTSLTIQCQVDSQVTMMFWYRQQPGQSLTLIATANQGSEATYESGFVIDKFPISRPNLTFSTLTVSNMSPEDSSIYLCSVEWTSQETQYFGPGTRLLVL.

The rearrangement joins TRBV15 to TRBJ1-6; 10 nucleotides match TRBD1. The trim removed 4 bases at V and 10 bases at J, leaving 7 bases unmatched. The CDR3 is 15 residues long. The germline gives CDR1 LNHNV, CDR2 YYDKDF (reference sequence). Here the CDR3 DNA reads TGTGCCACCAGCACAAGGGACAGGGGAAGGTCACCCCTCCACTTT. It is translated as CATSTRDRGRSPLHF.

V is TRBV30 and J is TRBJ1-6; possible D gene TRBD1, 5 bases. CDR3 length: 15 amino acids. Germline V CDR1 and CDR2: GTSNPN, SVGIG (reference sequence). V was pared by 3 bases and J by 6 bases, with 15 bases between. The CDR3 bases are TGTGCCTGGAGGGAGGCGGGGACCGTTAATTCACCCCTCCACTTT. It specifies CAWREAGTVNSPLHF.

The V call is TRBV5-1, the J call TRBJ2-5; D ambiguous. V was shortened by 0 bases and J by 9 bases, with 15 bases between the two germline ends. The length of the CDR3 is 14 residues. CDR1 is SGHRS, CDR2 YFSETQ, per germline. The CDR3 protein is CASSLGAQDLPQYF. DNA of the CDR3: TGCGCCAGCAGCTTGGGGGCTCAAGATCTACCCCAGTACTTC.

The chain uses TRBV7-3 and TRBJ2-1, with 8 bases identical to TRBD1. CDR1 SGHTA and CDR2 FQGTGA come from the germline V gene. V lost 3 bases to trimming and J lost 9 bases; unmatched junction nucleotides: 1. CDR3 length: 12 amino acids. The CDR3, as DNA: TGTGCCAGCAGCTTGGGGACAGGTGAGCAGTTCTTC. Translation gives CASSLGTGEQFF.

The table lists this clonotype with a count of one. This sequence joins TRBV7-9 and TRBJ1-4; a weak D match, TRBD1 (6 bases). V lost 6 bases and J lost 6, with 11 bases in between. The germline CDR1 and CDR2 sequences are SEHNR and FQNEAQ (reference sequence). The CDR3 extends over 13 amino acids. CDR3 sequence reads: CASRARTDEKLFF. As DNA, the CDR3 is TGTGCCAGCAGAGCAAGGACAGATGAAAAACTGTTTTTT.

CDR3 sequence reads: CSASIRVDEKLFF. The CDR3 nucleotides are TGCAGTGCTAGCATCAGGGTAGATGAAAAACTGTTTTTT. This sequence joins TRBV20-1 and TRBJ1-4; TRBD1 is a possible D gene (5 bases). The ends were cut back, 3 bases at V and 6 bases at J, with 11 bases in the middle. The CDR3 covers 13 residues. Per the germline V gene, CDR1 is DFQATT and CDR2 is SNEGSKA (reference sequence).

The table lists this clonotype with a count of one. This chain uses TRBV9 with TRBJ2-3; the D gene is possibly TRBD2 (6 bases). This CDR3 spans 16 amino acids. Germline CDR1 is SGDLS and CDR2 is YYNGEE. Trimming took off 4 bases at V and 0 bases at J, with 15 bases between the two ends. In nucleotides, the CDR3 is TGTGCCAGCAGCCCAACTAGCCAGGGTAGCACAGATACGCAGTATTTT. Translating gives CASSPTSQGSTDTQYF. The whole variable domain, remainder taken from reference TRBV9 and TRBJ2-3, is DSGVTQTPKHLITATGQRVTLRCSPRSGDLSVYWYQQSLDQGLQFLIQYYNGEERAKGNILERFSAQQFPDLHSELNLSSLELGDSALYFCASSPTSQGSTDTQYFGPGTRLTVL.

V and J are TRBV6-1 and TRBJ2-4; no definite D call. The germline CDR1 and CDR2 sequences are MNHNS and SASEGT. The CDR3 runs to 16 residues. Trimming removed 6 bases from V and 13 bases from J, with 28 bases in between. The DNA for the CDR3 is TGTGCCAGCAGGATGGACCCCCGGAGAGGCTTTCGTCCCCAGTACTTC. This encodes CASRMDPRRGFRPQYF.

The V call is TRBV30, the J call TRBJ1-1; D is uncertain. Germline V gives CDR1 GTSNPN, CDR2 SVGIG (reference sequence). With 0 bases removed from V and 5 bases from J, the gap between germline ends came to 10 bases. The CDR3 runs 13 residues. This chain's CDR3 is CAWSVSGGTEAFF. In DNA form, the CDR3 reads TGTGCCTGGAGTGTATCCGGAGGGACTGAAGCTTTCTTT.

This chain uses TRBV5-1 with TRBJ2-4; D gene unclear. CDR1 is SGHRS and CDR2 is YFSETQ in the germline V gene. V lost 3 bases to trimming and J lost 4 bases, with 5 bases between them. CDR3 length equals 12 residues. CDR3 bases: TGCGCCAGCAGCTCGGTTAAAAACATTCAGTACTTC. It translates to CASSSVKNIQYF. The full variable domain, its missing parts supplied by reference TRBV5-1 and TRBJ2-4, is KAGVTQTPRYLIKTRGQQVTLSCSPISGHRSVSWYQQTPGQGLQFLFEYFSETQRNKGNFPGRFSGRQFSNSRSEMNVSTLELGDSALYLCASSSVKNIQYFGAGTRLSVL.

This clonotype occurred a few times. The chain uses TRBV7-9 and TRBJ2-2, with D unresolved. The CDR3 has 12 amino acids. CDR1 and CDR2 (germline): SEHNR, FQNEAQ (reference sequence). The V end was cut by 3 bases, the J end by 2 bases, with 1 base between. CDR3 coding DNA: TGTGCCAGCAGCTTCAACACCGGGGAGCTGTTTTTT. Translated, it gives CASSFNTGELFF.

The chain is built from TRBV5-1 and TRBJ2-1, with 11 bases that match TRBD1. In germline, CDR1 is SGHRS, CDR2 YFSETQ. The CDR3 runs to 15 residues. With V trimmed by 4 bases and J by 7 bases, 7 bases remained unmatched. CDR3 in amino acids: CASSKGQGVGNEQFF. The CDR3 nucleotides read TGCGCCAGCAGCAAGGGACAGGGGGTGGGGAATGAGCAGTTCTTC.

The chain has TRBV4-2 and TRBJ2-3, with 8 bases aligning to TRBD2. The V and J ends lost 2 bases and 0 bases, in that order; junction bases with no gene match: 4. CDR1 and CDR2 from the germline V gene are LGHNA and YNFKEQ. This CDR3 is 16 amino acids long. CDR3: CASSQTRGGSTDTQYF. CDR3 nucleotide sequence: TGTGCCAGCAGCCAAACCCGGGGGGGTAGCACAGATACGCAGTATTTT.

This clonotype showed up just once. The rearrangement links TRBV14 to TRBJ2-7; 7 bases map to TRBD1. Looked up from germline, CDR1 is SGHDN and CDR2 is FVKESK. Trimming cost V 4 bases and J 0 bases; bases outside gene matches: 9. The CDR3 consists of 16 residues. CDR3 sequence (DNA): TGTGCCAGCAGCCCCATGATGGGGACAGCCTCCTACGAGCAGTACTTC. Its translation: CASSPMMGTASYEQYF.

This rearrangement joins TRBV27 to TRBJ2-1; D gene unclear. Germline CDR1 and CDR2: MNHEY and SMNVEV (reference sequence). CDR3 size: 16 residues. The V and J ends lost 6 bases and 8 bases respectively, with 23 bases between them. The CDR3 region has the DNA TGTGCCAGCAGCCGAAGATTAATTTCGGCTTTGGATGAGCAGTTCTTC. It is translated as CASSRRLISALDEQFF.

The chain employs TRBV15 and TRBJ2-1; tentatively, D is TRBD2 (5 bases). V gave up 0 bases and J gave up 6 bases, with 12 bases separating them. The CDR3 covers 15 residues. The germline CDR1 and CDR2 sequences are LNHNV and YYDKDF (reference sequence). The DNA for the CDR3 is TGTGCCACCAGCAGAGAGAGGCTAGCCCTCAATGAGCAGTTCTTC. Translation gives CATSRERLALNEQFF.

The rearrangement uses TRBV20-1 and TRBJ2-1; D call uncertain. CDR1 DFQATT and CDR2 SNEGSKA come from the germline V gene (reference sequence). The V end lost 8 bases, the J end lost 0 bases, and 11 bases lay between the germline ends. The CDR3 sequence is 13 residues long. Written as DNA, the CDR3 is TGCAGTCTCTCCGGCGGCTCCTACAATGAGCAGTTCTTC. Protein product: CSLSGGSYNEQFF.